These T cell receptor beta chains were read from a single sample in a study of T cell responses to AZD1222 COVID-19 vaccine. Libraries were prepared by immunoSEQ multiplex PCR; TCRdb keeps only in-frame clonotypes and omits some of them. This table has 90,000 or so clones, 89% appearing once. This specimen consisted of peripheral blood, obtained on day 0 of AZD1222 vaccination. The receptors here all came from an adult in good health. CDR3s include the opening cysteine and the closing phenylalanine or tryptophan. A D gene is named only where the DNA matches it firmly. Clone size, where shown, is once, few, many, or a class for clones that have expanded.

-	TRBV6-1	-	TRBJ1-2	TGTGCCAGCAGTGAGTCAGTGAACTATGGCTACACCTTC	CASSESVNYGYTF
-	TRBV9	-	TRBJ1-3	TGTGCCAGCAGCCCCCACATTGGAAACACCATATATTTT	CASSPHIGNTIYF
-	TRBV30	TRBD1	TRBJ1-2	TGTGCCTCACAGGGGACCCATGGCTACACCTTC	CASQGTHGYTF
-	TRBV14	-	TRBJ1-2	TGTGCCAGCAGCCAAGGAGTTAACTATGGCTACACCTTC	CASSQGVNYGYTF
-	TRBV23-1	TRBD1	TRBJ1-2	TGCGCCAGCAGTCAGGATGGGACAGGGGGCAACTATGGCTACACCTTC	CASSQDGTGGNYGYTF
-	TRBV6-5	-	TRBJ2-7	TGTGCCAGCAGCACAGGGTCTAGCGAGCAGTACTTC	CASSTGSSEQYF
-	TRBV6-4	TRBD2	TRBJ2-1	TGTGCCAGCAGTCCTACTAGCGGGACCTACAATGAGCAGTTCTTC	CASSPTSGTYNEQFF
-	TRBV7-9	-	TRBJ1-1	TGTGCCAGCAGAGTCCCAATCGGGAAGAACACTGAAGCTTTCTTT	CASRVPIGKNTEAFF
-	TRBV6-6	-	TRBJ1-1	TGTGCCAGCACCATTATCGGGGGTTTTGGCACTGAAGCTTTCTTT	CASTIIGGFGTEAFF
-	TRBV5-1	-	TRBJ2-2	TGCGCCAGCAGCTCCCTTGTCACCGGGGAGCTGTTTTTT	CASSSLVTGELFF
-	TRBV7-8	-	TRBJ1-6	TGTGCCAGCAGCTTAGCGGCCCCGACAGCTCTTAATTCACCCCTCCACTTT	CASSLAAPTALNSPLHF
-	TRBV11-2	TRBD1	TRBJ2-2	TGTGCCAGCAGCTTAGGGCACTCAGGGACAGGGTCCACCGGGGAGCTGTTTTTT	CASSLGHSGTGSTGELFF
-	TRBV7-2	-	TRBJ2-2	TGTGCCAGCAGCTTTGACGGGGCAGCCTTGACCGGGGAGCTGTTTTTT	CASSFDGAALTGELFF
-	TRBV18	-	TRBJ2-2	TGTGCCAGCTCATCCCGGACAGTAAACACCGGGGAGCTGTTTTTT	CASSSRTVNTGELFF
-	TRBV5-5	TRBD2	TRBJ2-3	TGTGCCAGCAGCGGGGGGGTGACAGATACGCAGTATTTT	CASSGGVTDTQYF
-	TRBV5-4	TRBD1	TRBJ2-7	TGTGCCAGCAGCGCTGGGGACAGGGGAAAGGACGAGCAGTACTTC	CASSAGDRGKDEQYF
-	TRBV7-2	-	TRBJ2-7	TGTGCCAGCAGCTCGGGACCGGATTTGGTCGAGCAGTACTTC	CASSSGPDLVEQYF
-	TRBV10-3	-	TRBJ1-1	TGTGCCATCAGGACCGGGACCGTGAACACTGAAGCTTTCTTT	CAIRTGTVNTEAFF
-	TRBV7-9	TRBD2	TRBJ2-1	TGTGCCAGCAGTCCATTCAGACTAGCGGGGACTCCCCTCTCGGCTGAGCAGTTCTTC	CASSPFRLAGTPLSAEQFF
-	TRBV30	-	TRBJ2-1	TGTGCCTGGAGGGCTCCTTGGACTGTATACAATGAGCAGTTCTTC	CAWRAPWTVYNEQFF
-	TRBV20-1	TRBD2	TRBJ2-3	TGCAGTGCTTGTGATCTAGCGGGGCTTGTTAGGGATACGCAGTATTTT	CSACDLAGLVRDTQYF
-	TRBV4-2	TRBD2	TRBJ2-1	TGTGCCAGCAGCCAAGGACTAGCGGAAGCTTCCCTCAATGAGCAGTTCTTC	CASSQGLAEASLNEQFF
-	TRBV15	-	TRBJ2-1	TGTGCCACCAGCACAGACTTCGGGGTTAATGAGCAGTTCTTC	CATSTDFGVNEQFF
-	TRBV2	-	TRBJ1-5	TGTGCCAGCAGTGTAGGTAGGGTCTCCAATAGCAATCAGCCCCAGCATTTT	CASSVGRVSNSNQPQHF
-	TRBV5-5	-	TRBJ1-5	TGTGCCAGCAGTTCGGGAATTAATCAGCCCCAGCATTTT	CASSSGINQPQHF
few	TRBV7-9	-	TRBJ1-5	TGTGCCAGCAGCGGAGAGGCGGGCAATCAGCCCCAGCATTTT	CASSGEAGNQPQHF
-	TRBV19	-	TRBJ1-1	TGTGCCAGTAGTATCCCCCTGGGGGGAACTGAAGCTTTCTTT	CASSIPLGGTEAFF
-	TRBV9	-	TRBJ2-7	TGTGCCAGCAGCGGGGCAAACAGCTACGAGCAGTACTTC	CASSGANSYEQYF
-	TRBV5-1	-	TRBJ2-2	TGCGCCAGCAGCTTGGCCCTGAACACCGGGGAGCTGTTTTTT	CASSLALNTGELFF
-	TRBV5-1	-	TRBJ2-3	TGCGCCAGCAGCTTGGCCGGGACAACAGATACGCAGTATTTT	CASSLAGTTDTQYF
-	TRBV5-1	-	TRBJ2-6	TGCGCCAGCAGCTCCCGGGGGTATGGCAACGTCCTGACTTTC	CASSSRGYGNVLTF
-	TRBV5-1	-	TRBJ1-2	TGCGCCAGCAGCTTGAACCTTGGAGTAGATGGCTACACCTTC	CASSLNLGVDGYTF
-	TRBV15	-	TRBJ2-2	TGTGCCACCAGCAGGGACACCCAAGTCACCGGGGAGCTGTTTTTT	CATSRDTQVTGELFF
-	TRBV1	-	TRBJ2-7	TGCACCAGCAGCCAAGCGGTTAGCAGAGGCTCCTACGAGCAGTACTTC	CTSSQAVSRGSYEQYF
-	TRBV30	-	TRBJ1-1	TGTGCCTGGAGTGGCAGCCCCCTCACTGAAGCTTTCTTT	CAWSGSPLTEAFF
-	TRBV19	TRBD1	TRBJ1-2	TGTGCCAGTAGTCTTCAACCCGGGACAGGGTTCCCTTCCTATGGCTACACCTTC	CASSLQPGTGFPSYGYTF
-	TRBV7-8	-	TRBJ2-7	TGTGCCAGCAGCAAGTCAGGGGACGAGCAGTACTTC	CASSKSGDEQYF
-	TRBV27	TRBD1	TRBJ1-2	TGTGCCAGCAGCGACAGGGAAGCATATGGCTACACCTTC	CASSDREAYGYTF
-	TRBV2	-	TRBJ2-7	TGTGCCAGCAGTTTGGAGCGTCTAAACTACGAGCAGTACTTC	CASSLERLNYEQYF
-	TRBV5-1	TRBD1	TRBJ1-6	TGCGCCAGCAGCCCGGGACAGAGTAATTCACCCCTCCACTTT	CASSPGQSNSPLHF